The 22 T cell receptor beta chains below all came from one sample that was sequenced in a study of beta chain features in type 1 diabetes. The whole isolated RNA underwent reverse transcription, so sequencing captured expressed TCRB transcripts. Generated by immunoSEQ multiplex PCR, the TCRdb table keeps only in-frame clones and is missing some. Of around 500,000 clones detected, 10% to 12% appear once; the ten largest clones hold over 0.04%. Specimen: naive CD4+ T cells from blood. The receptors shown here come from a woman aged 18-29 years in good health.

In this sample, this clone turned up a few times. The V gene is TRBV4-2, the J gene TRBJ2-5; D not certain. Per germline, CDR1 LGHNA and CDR2 YNFKEQ. The CDR3 is 13 amino acids. Trimming removed 4 bases from V and 7 bases from J, with 13 bases in between. Written as DNA, the CDR3 is TGTGCCAGCAGCCCCGCCATACAGCGGACCCAGTACTTC. Protein product: CASSPAIQRTQYF.

The V and J genes are TRBV15 and TRBJ1-5; the D is unclear. V was cut by 0 bases and J by 6 bases, with 9 bases left in between. The CDR3 has 14 residues. CDR1 is LNHNV, CDR2 YYDKDF, per germline (reference sequence). CDR3 DNA sequence: TGTGCCACCAGCAGAGATGTTGAGGGTCAGCCCCAGCATTTT. It specifies CATSRDVEGQPQHF.

The V call is TRBV18, the J call TRBJ2-5; a weak D match, TRBD1 (5 bases). The CDR3 sequence is 14 residues long. Germline CDR1 is KGHSH and CDR2 is LQKENI. V was pared by 3 bases and J by 1 base, with 9 bases between. The CDR3 sequence is CASSPDRVQETQYF. DNA of the CDR3: TGTGCCAGCTCACCCGACAGAGTCCAAGAGACCCAGTACTTC.

The rearrangement joins TRBV4-1 to TRBJ1-3; TRBD1 matches at 7 bases. The germline CDR1 and CDR2 sequences are MGHRA and YSYEKL. V was clipped by 2 bases and J by 6 bases; unmatched bases: 13. The CDR3 contains 17 residues. CDR3 nucleotides: TGCGCCAGCAGCCAATACCCCGGGACAGCGGCTCAAAACACCATATATTTT. Translating gives CASSQYPGTAAQNTIYF.

This clone was observed a few times. The chain recombines TRBV6-6 with TRBJ2-2, with D uncertain. Looked up from germline, CDR1 is MNHNY and CDR2 is SVGAGI (reference sequence). The CDR3 has 13 residues. Trimming took off 6 bases at V and 5 bases at J, with 10 bases between the two ends. CDR3 DNA: TGTGCCAGCAGCCTCGAAAGTACCGGGGAGCTGTTTTTT. Its translation: CASSLESTGELFF.

This clone has only a few counts. The gene calls are TRBV29-1 and TRBJ2-3, with D possibly matching TRBD2 (5 bases). The CDR3 covers 11 residues. Germline CDR1 is SQVTM and CDR2 is ANQGSEA. V lost 4 bases, J lost 6 bases, and 8 bases lay in between. CDR3 residues: CSVVRVDTQYF. In nucleotides, the CDR3 is TGCAGCGTTGTGAGGGTTGATACGCAGTATTTT.

This chain connects TRBV21-1 to TRBJ2-7. TRBV21-1 is described as a pseudogene. The CDR3 spans 12 residues. The chain's CDR3 is CASRIFSYEQYV. The CDR3 coding sequence is TGTGCCAGCAGAATTTTCTCCTACGAGCAGTACGTC.

As regards this clone: The junction shows a germline mismatch at one end, possibly a read error. The V and J genes are TRBV7-9 and TRBJ2-3; D is ambiguous. The CDR3 has 12 amino acids. CDR1 and CDR2 from the germline V gene are SEHNR and FQNEAQ (reference sequence). CDR3 residues: CASTLVSDTQYF. In DNA, the CDR3 is TGTGCCAGCACCTTAGTGTCAGATACGCAGTATTTT.

Only a few counts were recorded for this clone. The genes are TRBV4-3 and TRBJ2-3; 8 bases map to TRBD2. The germline gives CDR1 LGHNA, CDR2 YSLEER. After removal of 1 base from V and 5 bases from J, the junction contained 2 bases not matched to a gene. The CDR3 sequence is 14 residues long. CDR3 residues: CASSQAGGEDTQYF. The CDR3 DNA reads as TGCGCCAGCAGCCAAGCGGGAGGGGAAGATACGCAGTATTTT.

On this clone: The sample holds other DNA sequences that translate to the same CDR3. The gene calls are TRBV7-3 and TRBJ2-1; D gene unclear. The germline V gene has CDR1 SGHTA and CDR2 FQGTGA. The CDR3 length is 16 residues. The ends were cut back, 1 base at V and 0 bases at J, with 10 bases in the middle. In nucleotides, the CDR3 is TGTGCCAGCAGCTTAAGCGGCGCCAGCTCCTACAATGAGCAGTTCTTC. It translates to CASSLSGASSYNEQFF.

The chain is built from TRBV5-4 and TRBJ2-7, with a weak D call TRBD2 (6 bases). The CDR3 has 12 amino acids. CDR1 and CDR2 from the germline V gene are SGHNT and YYREEE (reference sequence). The germline V and J ends were trimmed by 4 bases and 4 bases, with 9 bases remaining between them. The CDR3 nucleotides read TGTGCCAGCAGCGTCCGGGGGTACGAGCAGTACGTC. It is translated as CASSVRGYEQYV.

The chain is built from TRBV28 and TRBJ1-2; perhaps TRBD1 as D (6 bases). The CDR3 consists of 15 residues. In germline, CDR1 is MDHEN, CDR2 SYDVKM. V lost 2 bases and J lost 3, with 13 bases in between. The CDR3 DNA reads TGTGCCAGCAGTTTACCCCGACAGGTAGACTATGGCTACACCTTC. This gives the protein CASSLPRQVDYGYTF.

This clone was detected only a few times. The chain uses TRBV7-3 and TRBJ2-1; the match to TRBD2 covers 8 bases. Unmatched junction bases numbered 2, after V lost 10 bases and J lost 0 bases. The CDR3 totals 13 residues. Germline V gives CDR1 SGHTA, CDR2 FQGTGA. In DNA form, the CDR3 reads TGTGCCACGGGACTAGACTCCTACAATGAGCAGTTCTTC. Translated, it gives CATGLDSYNEQFF.

This clone was picked up a small number of times. The chain links TRBV18 to TRBJ2-7; D is unclear. Trimming cost V 4 bases and J 5 bases, with 12 bases left between them. The CDR3 runs 13 residues. Germline lookup yields CDR1 KGHSH and CDR2 LQKENI. The CDR3 DNA is TGTGCCAGCTCACTTAGTAGGTACGACGAGCAGTACGTC. As protein: CASSLSRYDEQYV.

The table lists this clone with a few counts. This chain joins TRBV5-4 and TRBJ2-3; 12 bases fit TRBD1. The CDR3 totals 13 residues. Germline V lookup: CDR1 SGHNT, CDR2 YYREEE (reference sequence). V dropped 4 bases and J dropped 15; count of bases not matched to a gene: 9. In DNA, the CDR3 is TGTGCCAGCAGCCCACCGGGACAGGGGGCCAGATATTTT. Its protein product is CASSPPGQGARYF.

This clone was seen a handful of times. V is TRBV9 and J is TRBJ1-1, with D perhaps TRBD1 (5 bases). The V gene lost 3 bases and the J gene lost 4 bases, with 7 bases spanning the gap. CDR3 length equals 12 residues. The germline V gene has CDR1 SGDLS and CDR2 YYNGEE. The DNA of the CDR3 is TGTGCCAGCAGCGGGAGGGGCACTGAAGCTTTCTTT. Translated, it gives CASSGRGTEAFF.

There are a few counts of this clone. The chain recombines TRBV21-1 with TRBJ1-5. TRBV21-1 is a pseudogene. The CDR3 runs to 14 residues. The CDR3 spells CATRDPRGDQPQHF. Here the CDR3 DNA reads TGTGCCACACGAGACCCACGAGGGGATCAGCCCCAGCATTTT.

V is TRBV7-2 and J is TRBJ1-1; D possibly corresponds to TRBD1 (6 bases). The CDR3 is 12 residues long. The V end was cut by 7 bases, the J end by 3 bases, with 9 bases between. Germline V gene lookup returns CDR1 SGHTA and CDR2 FQGNSA. In DNA, the CDR3 is TGTGCCAGCAATCCAGGGGACACTGAAGCTTTCTTT. Translated: CASNPGDTEAFF. Based on the CDR3 plus reference TRBV7-2 and TRBJ1-1, the full variable domain is GAGVSQSPSNKVTEKGKDVELRCDPISGHTALYWYRQSLGQGLEFLIYFQGNSAPDKSGLPSDRFSAERTGGSVSTLTIQRTQQEDSAVYLCASNPGDTEAFFGQGTRLTVV.

Only a few counts were recorded for this clone. The V call is TRBV6-6, the J call TRBJ2-7; the match to TRBD1 covers 9 bases. Germline V CDR1 and CDR2: MNHNY, SVGAGI (reference sequence). V gave up 5 bases and J gave up 1 base; unmatched junction bases: 6. CDR3 length: 15 amino acids. CDR3 in DNA: TGTGCCAGCAGTCCCGGGACAGGGTCTTCCTACGAGCAGTACTTC. Translated: CASSPGTGSSYEQYF.

This clone was counted a few times. This chain links TRBV29-1 with TRBJ2-7; D gene ambiguous. CDR3 length: 13 amino acids. V was clipped by 1 base and J by 3 bases, with 10 bases between them. The germline gives CDR1 SQVTM, CDR2 ANQGSEA. The CDR3 here is CSVEVQASYEQYF. The CDR3 DNA is TGCAGCGTTGAAGTCCAGGCCAGCTACGAGCAGTACTTC.

A note on this clone: Distinct nucleotide sequences in the sample also encode this CDR3. The V and J genes are TRBV5-1 and TRBJ2-1, with D perhaps matching TRBD1 (5 bases). Germline V gives CDR1 SGHRS, CDR2 YFSETQ. CDR3 size: 12 residues. Trimming shortened V by 0 bases and J by 8 bases, and 6 bases separated the two germline ends. The CDR3 loop reads CASSLEGDEQFF. CDR3 nucleotides: TGCGCCAGCAGCTTGGAAGGGGATGAGCAGTTCTTC.

The chain joins TRBV11-2 to TRBJ2-5; D is undetermined. Germline assignment: CDR1 SGHAT and CDR2 FQNNGV. The V end lost 1 base, the J end lost 3 bases, and 15 bases lay between the germline ends. This CDR3 spans 16 amino acids. The CDR3 protein is CASSLARGASEETQYF. The CDR3 DNA follows: TGTGCCAGCAGCTTAGCTCGAGGAGCGTCGGAAGAGACCCAGTACTTC.